Shown below are 32 T cell receptor beta chains from a single sample sequenced in a study of blood T cell repertoires in COVID-19. Assay used: immunoSEQ multiplex PCR; TCRdb lists only in-frame clones, some missing. The sample holds roughly 120,000 clones, about nine tenths seen once. Input material: peripheral blood. The source is a man aged 50 or older with active COVID-19.

The chain recombines TRBV2 with TRBJ2-3, with 11 positions matching TRBD2. Trimming removed 6 bases from V and 2 bases from J; junction bases left unmatched: 4. In germline, CDR1 is SNHLY, CDR2 FYNNEI. This CDR3 comprises 15 residues. The CDR3 region is CASRSTSGNTDTQYF. CDR3 nucleotide sequence: TGTGCCAGCAGGTCGACTAGCGGGAACACAGATACGCAGTATTTT.

The chain uses TRBV19 and TRBJ2-7, with D possibly matching TRBD1 (6 bases). The germline gives CDR1 LNHDA, CDR2 SQIVND (reference sequence). The CDR3 covers 14 residues. The V gene lost 7 bases and the J gene lost 2 bases, with 15 bases spanning the gap. The DNA for the CDR3 is TGTGCCAGTAATTCCGGGACAAGGGCCTACGAGCAGTACTTC. This gives the protein CASNSGTRAYEQYF.

The gene calls are TRBV4-2 and TRBJ2-1, with 8 bases matching TRBD2. The CDR3 extends over 18 amino acids. V was clipped by 0 bases and J by 2 bases; unmatched bases: 9. Germline CDR1 LGHNA, CDR2 YNFKEQ. The CDR3 spells CASSQEARGLGTYNEQFF. The DNA of the CDR3 is TGTGCCAGCAGCCAAGAGGCACGGGGACTAGGGACCTACAATGAGCAGTTCTTC.

The CDR3 nucleotides read TGTGCCAGCAGCAGAACTAGCGGGAAAATCACTGAGCAGTTCTTC. Protein product: CASSRTSGKITEQFF. The chain joins TRBV27 to TRBJ2-1; TRBD2 matches at 10 bases. There are 15 residues in the CDR3. With 6 bases clipped from V and 9 bases from J, the junction kept 11 bases outside the gene matches. The V gene's germline CDR1 is MNHEY and CDR2 SMNVEV (reference sequence).

This rearrangement joins TRBV27 to TRBJ2-1, with D tentatively TRBD2 (6 bases). V gave up 0 bases and J gave up 1 base, with 19 bases separating them. CDR1 is MNHEY, CDR2 SMNVEV, per germline (reference sequence). The CDR3 contains 19 residues. As DNA, the CDR3 is TGTGCCAGCAGTTTATCATCGGGGGAGCTGCCCACTTCCTACAATGAGCAGTTCTTC. Protein product: CASSLSSGELPTSYNEQFF.

V is TRBV7-7 and J is TRBJ2-7; the D gene is possibly TRBD2 (6 bases). Germline V gene data show CDR1 as SSHAT and CDR2 as FNYEAQ (reference sequence). V was cut by 1 base and J by 6 bases, with 16 bases left in between. CDR3 length: 15 amino acids. DNA for the CDR3: TGTGCCAGCAGCTTAGAAGGCGGGGCCGCGGCCGAGCAGTACTTC. Its protein product is CASSLEGGAAAEQYF. Drawing the rest from reference TRBV7-7 and TRBJ2-7, the complete variable domain is GAGVSQSPRYKVTKRGQDVTLRCDPISSHATLYWYQQALGQGPEFLTYFNYEAQPDKSGLPSDRFSAERPEGSISTLTIQRTEQRDSAMYRCASSLEGGAAAEQYFGPGTRLTVT.

The V and J genes are TRBV6-6 and TRBJ2-1, with 7 bases fitting TRBD1. The ends lost 2 bases at V and 0 bases at J; junction bases unmatched: 4. In germline, CDR1 is MNHNY, CDR2 SVGAGI (reference sequence). This CDR3 is built from 16 residues. DNA of the CDR3: TGTGCCAGCAGTTACGACAGGGTCAGCTCCTACAATGAGCAGTTCTTC. Protein sequence: CASSYDRVSSYNEQFF.

This clone has just one count. V is TRBV14 and J is TRBJ1-1; D is uncertain. CDR1 and CDR2 (germline): SGHDN, FVKESK. The V gene lost 0 bases and the J gene lost 3 bases, with 5 bases spanning the gap. This CDR3 is built from 13 residues. The CDR3, as DNA: TGTGCCAGCAGCCAAGACCAATACACTGAAGCTTTCTTT. It specifies CASSQDQYTEAFF.

The V gene is TRBV2, the J gene TRBJ1-6; 7 positions agree with TRBD1. J was trimmed by 6 bases and V by 8 bases; bases with no gene match: 4. The germline gives CDR1 SNHLY, CDR2 FYNNEI. The CDR3 consists of 13 residues. The CDR3 protein is CASQGQFNSPLHF. The CDR3 bases are TGTGCCAGCCAGGGACAGTTTAATTCACCCCTCCACTTT.

The chain combines TRBV5-1 with TRBJ2-5; D is unresolved. Trimming left V 0 bases short and J 2 bases short, with 8 bases between. Per germline, CDR1 SGHRS and CDR2 YFSETQ. The CDR3 has 14 residues. The CDR3: CASSLVVGQETQYF. As DNA, the CDR3 is TGCGCCAGCAGCTTGGTGGTCGGGCAAGAGACCCAGTACTTC.

The chain employs TRBV4-2 and TRBJ1-1, with D uncertain. CDR3 size: 13 residues. The germline V and J ends were trimmed by 1 base and 6 bases, with 9 bases remaining between them. Germline V gene data show CDR1 as LGHNA and CDR2 as YNFKEQ. The DNA for the CDR3 is TGTGCCAGCAGCCAAGGTACGGTGGCTGAAGCTTTCTTT. Protein: CASSQGTVAEAFF.

This chain connects TRBV7-8 to TRBJ2-5, with 9 nucleotides matching TRBD2. Per germline, CDR1 SGHVS and CDR2 FQNEAQ. V was pared by 1 base and J by 1 base, with 7 bases of the junction left unmatched. The CDR3 is 17 amino acids. The CDR3 DNA is TGTGCCAGCAGCTTAGAGGCCCAGCGGGAGGCCCAAGAGACCCAGTACTTC. Translation: CASSLEAQREAQETQYF. The complete variable domain, with remaining parts taken from reference TRBV7-8 and TRBJ2-5, reads GAGVSQSPRYKVAKRGQDVALRCDPISGHVSLFWYQQALGQGPEFLTYFQNEAQLDKSGLPSDRFFAERPEGSVSTLKIQRTQQEDSAVYLCASSLEAQREAQETQYFGPGTRLLVL.

This clone was recorded a few times. This chain uses TRBV29-1 with TRBJ2-2, with 7 bases lining up with TRBD1. The CDR3 sequence is 15 residues long. Germline-derived CDR1 and CDR2 are SQVTM and ANQGSEA. V gave up 6 bases and J gave up 3 bases; unmatched junction bases: 10. The CDR3 is CSVAPGTAYTGELFF. CDR3 coding DNA: TGCAGCGTAGCCCCGGGGACAGCCTACACCGGGGAGCTGTTTTTT.

Here the CDR3 DNA reads TGTGCCAGCAGTGAAACTACTTACAGGGGTAGGAATTCACCCCTCCACTTT. Its protein product is CASSETTYRGRNSPLHF. The chain has TRBV25-1 and TRBJ1-6, with 7 bases that match TRBD1. CDR1 and CDR2 from the germline V gene are MGHDK and SYGVNS. The CDR3 is made up of 17 amino acids. The V segment lost 2 bases and the J segment 7 bases; nucleotides outside the gene matches: 11. The full variable domain, with the rest looked up from reference TRBV25-1 and TRBJ1-6, is EADIYQTPRYLVIGTGKKITLECSQTMGHDKMYWYQQDPGMELHLIHYSYGVNSTEKGDLSSESTVSRIRTEHFPLTLESARPSHTSQYLCASSETTYRGRNSPLHFGNGTRLTVT.

V is TRBV7-6 and J is TRBJ2-1; D is unclear. CDR1 and CDR2 (germline): SGHVS, FNYEAQ. The CDR3 runs 16 residues. Trimming shortened V by 3 bases and J by 0 bases, and 12 bases separated the two germline ends. CDR3 region: CASSFLTSGSYNEQFF. CDR3 DNA sequence: TGTGCCAGCAGCTTTCTAACTTCGGGCTCCTACAATGAGCAGTTCTTC.

The rearrangement links TRBV6-5 to TRBJ1-1, with a possible D match to TRBD1 (5 bases). Trimming pared 6 bases from V and 3 bases from J, leaving 17 bases between. CDR3 length equals 15 residues. Germline loops: CDR1 MNHEY, CDR2 SVGAGI. The CDR3 sequence: CASRQSSGKYTEAFF. DNA for the CDR3: TGTGCCAGCAGGCAATCCTCAGGGAAATACACTGAAGCTTTCTTT.

V gene TRBV19 combines with J gene TRBJ2-1; 13 positions agree with TRBD2. The germline V gene has CDR1 LNHDA and CDR2 SQIVND (reference sequence). The CDR3 totals 14 residues. The ends lost 1 base at V and 9 bases at J; junction bases unmatched: 0. DNA of the CDR3: TGTGCCAGTAGTATAGGGACTAGCGGGGGTGAGCAGTTCTTC. It translates to CASSIGTSGGEQFF.

The chain has TRBV18 and TRBJ2-2; possibly TRBD1 for D (5 bases). Germline V gene sequence: CDR1 KGHSH, CDR2 LQKENI. V gave up 4 bases and J gave up 1 base, with 7 bases separating them. The length of the CDR3 is 14 residues. Here the CDR3 DNA reads TGTGCCAGCTCACGTGGACAGAACACCGGGGAGCTGTTTTTT. Amino acids: CASSRGQNTGELFF.

This chain uses TRBV29-1 with TRBJ2-5; D is possibly TRBD2 (6 bases). The CDR3 consists of 14 residues. Trimming removed 5 bases at V and 1 base at J, with 14 bases between. Germline values: CDR1 SQVTM, CDR2 ANQGSEA. The CDR3 protein is CSVRGRRGQETQYF. The CDR3 nucleotides read TGCAGCGTTCGCGGCAGGAGGGGCCAAGAGACCCAGTACTTC.

This chain connects TRBV15 to TRBJ2-1; a weak D match, TRBD2 (5 bases). CDR1 is LNHNV and CDR2 is YYDKDF in the germline V gene (reference sequence). The ends were cut back, 5 bases at V and 3 bases at J, with 14 bases in the middle. The CDR3 consists of 15 residues. The CDR3 region is CATSSDPGSYNEQFF. The CDR3 DNA sequence: TGTGCCACCAGCTCAGACCCGGGGAGCTACAATGAGCAGTTCTTC.

The chain uses TRBV24-1 and TRBJ2-1; weak D call: TRBD2 (7 bases). V lost 3 bases and J 7 bases, leaving 18 bases between the germline ends. The CDR3 totals 16 residues. The V gene's germline CDR1 is KGHDR and CDR2 SFDVKD. The CDR3, as DNA: TGTGCCACCAGTGATCCCCGGGGGGCCCAGCGGAATGAGCAGTTCTTC. Translating gives CATSDPRGAQRNEQFF.

The chain employs TRBV6-6 and TRBJ2-7, with a weak D call TRBD2 (7 bases). Trimming removed 9 bases at V and 2 bases at J, with 14 bases between. Germline lookup yields CDR1 MNHNY and CDR2 SVGAGI (reference sequence). The CDR3 extends over 13 amino acids. The CDR3 loop is CARLGEGAYEQYV. For the CDR3, the DNA is TGTGCCAGGTTAGGGGAGGGGGCCTACGAGCAGTACGTC.

The rearrangement joins TRBV15 to TRBJ1-6; no firm D call. Trimming pared 5 bases from V and 5 bases from J, leaving 10 bases between. The CDR3 length is 14 residues. CDR1 LNHNV and CDR2 YYDKDF come from the germline V gene (reference sequence). The DNA of the CDR3 is TGTGCCACCAGCCGAAAAACAGATAATTCACCCCTCCACTTT. Translation: CATSRKTDNSPLHF. Combining the CDR3 with reference TRBV15 and TRBJ1-6 gives the whole variable domain DAMVIQNPRYQVTQFGKPVTLSCSQTLNHNVMYWYQQKSSQAPKLLFHYYDKDFNNEADTPDNFQSRRPNTSFCFLDIRSPGLGDTAMYLCATSRKTDNSPLHFGNGTRLTVT.

The V and J genes are TRBV27 and TRBJ1-6, with unresolved D. Deletions cut 3 bases from V and 7 bases from J, with 13 bases between. The V gene's germline CDR1 is MNHEY and CDR2 SMNVEV (reference sequence). The CDR3 consists of 15 residues. The CDR3 coding sequence is TGTGCCAGCAGTTTGGTGTCGGGGAGAAATTCACCCCTCCACTTT. This translates into CASSLVSGRNSPLHF.

This chain uses TRBV25-1 with TRBJ2-2; 9 bases agree with TRBD1. This CDR3 region has 15 residues. The J segment lost 4 bases and the V segment lost 5 bases, leaving 5 bases of the junction unmatched. Germline values: CDR1 MGHDK, CDR2 SYGVNS. The chain's CDR3 is CASSLQGAGTGELFF. CDR3 DNA sequence: TGTGCCAGCAGTTTACAGGGGGCGGGCACCGGGGAGCTGTTTTTT. Looking up the rest from reference TRBV25-1 and TRBJ2-2 gives the full variable domain: EADIYQTPRYLVIGTGKKITLECSQTMGHDKMYWYQQDPGMELHLIHYSYGVNSTEKGDLSSESTVSRIRTEHFPLTLESARPSHTSQYLCASSLQGAGTGELFFGEGSRLTVL.

This clone appeared a single time. This chain connects TRBV2 to TRBJ2-1; maybe TRBD2 (5 bases). V was trimmed by 6 bases and J by 2 bases, leaving 11 bases between them. CDR1 and CDR2 (germline): SNHLY, FYNNEI. CDR3 length: 14 residues. CDR3 DNA: TGTGCCAGCAGGCGGACTGGCGCCTACAATGAGCAGTTCTTC. It codes for CASRRTGAYNEQFF.

Only one count was recorded for this clone. This rearrangement joins TRBV19 to TRBJ2-2; 15 bases agree with TRBD2. Germline V gene data show CDR1 as LNHDA and CDR2 as SQIVND (reference sequence). Unmatched junction bases numbered 11, after V lost 3 bases and J lost 6 bases. The CDR3 is 19 residues long. Written as DNA, the CDR3 is TGTGCCAGTAGTATTTTTCGGACTAGCGGGAGGGCCCCCCCCGGGGAGCTGTTTTTT. Translating it yields CASSIFRTSGRAPPGELFF. Complete variable domain (other parts from reference TRBV19 and TRBJ2-2): DGGITQSPKYLFRKEGQNVTLSCEQNLNHDAMYWYRQDPGQGLRLIYYSQIVNDFQKGDIAEGYSVSREKKESFPLTVTSAQKNPTAFYLCASSIFRTSGRAPPGELFFGEGSRLTVL.

The chain employs TRBV4-1 and TRBJ2-5; TRBD2 agrees at 11 bases. The CDR3 is 16 residues long. Per the germline V gene, CDR1 is MGHRA and CDR2 is YSYEKL. Trimming cost V 0 bases and J 6 bases; bases outside gene matches: 6. The CDR3 spells CASSQEWASGGKTQYF. CDR3 coding DNA: TGCGCCAGCAGCCAAGAATGGGCTAGCGGGGGGAAGACCCAGTACTTC.

V and J are TRBV19 and TRBJ2-3; the match to TRBD2 covers 8 bases. Unmatched junction bases numbered 8, after V lost 5 bases and J lost 4 bases. Germline CDR1 LNHDA, CDR2 SQIVND (reference sequence). This CDR3 has 15 amino acids. CDR3 bases: TGTGCCAGTAGTGACCGGGGGGGGTCCGCAGATACGCAGTATTTT. It encodes CASSDRGGSADTQYF.

V and J are TRBV24-1 and TRBJ2-6; no clear D. Trimming took 6 bases from V and 4 from J, leaving 12 bases between them. Per germline, CDR1 KGHDR and CDR2 SFDVKD. The CDR3 contains 15 residues. The CDR3 sequence: CATSSGHPGANVLTF. As DNA, the CDR3 is TGTGCCACCAGTTCTGGCCACCCGGGGGCCAACGTCCTGACTTTC.

V usage is TRBV15 and J usage is TRBJ1-3; D possibly corresponds to TRBD1 (5 bases). CDR1 and CDR2 from the germline V gene are LNHNV and YYDKDF (reference sequence). The V end lost 1 base, the J end lost 4 bases, and 11 bases lay between the germline ends. This CDR3 comprises 15 residues. CDR3 amino acids: CATSRAGVRGNTIYF. CDR3 DNA: TGTGCCACCAGCAGAGCGGGGGTTCGAGGAAACACCATATATTTT.

The gene calls are TRBV29-1 and TRBJ2-2; the D gene is possibly TRBD2 (5 bases). V lost 4 bases to trimming and J lost 6 bases, with 9 bases between them. The CDR3 is 12 residues long. Germline V lookup: CDR1 SQVTM, CDR2 ANQGSEA. The CDR3 sequence: CSVVRAAGELFF. The CDR3 coding sequence is TGCAGCGTTGTGAGGGCTGCCGGGGAGCTGTTTTTT.